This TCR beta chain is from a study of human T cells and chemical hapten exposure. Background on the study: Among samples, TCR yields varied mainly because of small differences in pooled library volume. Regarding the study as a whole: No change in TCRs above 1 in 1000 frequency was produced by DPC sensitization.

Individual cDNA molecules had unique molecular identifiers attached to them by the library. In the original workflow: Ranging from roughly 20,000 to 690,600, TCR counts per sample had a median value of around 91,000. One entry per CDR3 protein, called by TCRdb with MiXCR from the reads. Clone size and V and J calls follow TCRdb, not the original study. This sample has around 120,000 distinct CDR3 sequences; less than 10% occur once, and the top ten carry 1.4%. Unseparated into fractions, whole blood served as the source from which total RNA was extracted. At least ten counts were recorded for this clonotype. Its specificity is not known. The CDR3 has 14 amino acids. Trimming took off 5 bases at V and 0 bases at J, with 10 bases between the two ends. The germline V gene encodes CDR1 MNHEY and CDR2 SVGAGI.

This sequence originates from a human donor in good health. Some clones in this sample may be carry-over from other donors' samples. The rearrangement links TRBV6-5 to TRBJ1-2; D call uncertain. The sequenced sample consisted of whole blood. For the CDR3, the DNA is TGTGCCAGCAGTGTACAGCCCGCTAACTATGGCTACACCTTC. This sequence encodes CASSVQPANYGYTF.